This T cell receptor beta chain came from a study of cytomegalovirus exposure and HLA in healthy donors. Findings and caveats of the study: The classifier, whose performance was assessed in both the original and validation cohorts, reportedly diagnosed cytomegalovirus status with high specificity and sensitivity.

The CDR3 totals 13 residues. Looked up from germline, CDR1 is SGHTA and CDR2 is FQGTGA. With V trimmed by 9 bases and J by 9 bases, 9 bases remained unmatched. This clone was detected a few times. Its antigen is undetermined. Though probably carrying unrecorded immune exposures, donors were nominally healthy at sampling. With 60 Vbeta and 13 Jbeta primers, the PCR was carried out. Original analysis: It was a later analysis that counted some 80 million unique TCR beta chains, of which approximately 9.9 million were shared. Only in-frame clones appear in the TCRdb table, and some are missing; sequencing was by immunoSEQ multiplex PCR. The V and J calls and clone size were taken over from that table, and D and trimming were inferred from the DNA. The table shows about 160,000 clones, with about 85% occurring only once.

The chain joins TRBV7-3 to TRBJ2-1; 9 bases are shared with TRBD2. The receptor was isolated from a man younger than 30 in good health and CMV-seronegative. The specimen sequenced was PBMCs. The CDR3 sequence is CASRAGGPGEQFF. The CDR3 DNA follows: TGTGCCAGTAGGGCGGGGGGGCCTGGTGAGCAGTTCTTC.